A selection of T cell receptor beta chains follows, all from one sample in a study of technical replicates of blood from a few donors. TCRdb's copy holds only in-frame clones and misses some; the assay was immunoSEQ multiplex PCR. The repertoire holds more than 65,000 clones, with just under 95% as singletons. Sequenced input: T cells isolated from PBMCs. All receptors come from a human donor in good health. Both conserved end residues are part of each CDR3. D genes are given only for firm matches. The size entry is marked missing in some rows and otherwise reads once, few, many or a size class.

d_gene,j_gene,v_gene,abundance,CDR3aa,CDR3nt
-,TRBJ1-1,TRBV13,-,CASSLRGSDTEAFF,TGTGCCAGCAGCTTACGGGGTAGCGACACTGAAGCTTTCTTT
-,TRBJ2-3,TRBV19,-,CASSRRPYYTDTQYF,TGTGCCAGTAGTAGGAGACCCTACTACACAGATACGCAGTATTTT
-,TRBJ2-1,TRBV21-1,-,CASQCPRLDVNNEQFF,TGTGCCAGCCAGTGCCCGCGACTAGACGTTAACAATGAGCAGTTCTTC
TRBD1,TRBJ1-1,TRBV5-1,-,CASSFGQGEGGTEAFF,TGCGCCAGCAGTTTCGGACAGGGGGAAGGAGGCACTGAAGCTTTCTTT
-,TRBJ2-1,TRBV7-6,once,CASSAGAGSYNEQFF,TGTGCCAGCAGTGCAGGGGCAGGCTCCTACAATGAGCAGTTCTTC
-,TRBJ2-7,TRBV5-5,-,CASSLGVQSLSYEQYF,TGTGCCAGCAGCTTGGGTGTACAGAGCCTCTCCTACGAGCAGTACTTC
-,TRBJ2-1,TRBV2,-,CASSAVDEQFF,TGTGCCAGCAGTGCGGTGGATGAGCAGTTCTTC
TRBD2,TRBJ2-1,TRBV12-5,-,CASGLGTSGMVSDEQFF,TGTGCTAGTGGTTTAGGGACTAGCGGGATGGTCAGCGATGAGCAGTTCTTC
TRBD2,TRBJ2-7,TRBV10-3,-,CAIRGTSGDAYEQYF,TGTGCCATCAGGGGGACTAGCGGGGATGCCTACGAGCAGTACTTC
TRBD1,TRBJ1-4,TRBV27,-,CASRETGGNEKLFF,TGTGCCAGCAGAGAGACAGGGGGAAACGAAAAACTGTTTTTT
TRBD2,TRBJ2-1,TRBV4-1,-,CASSQGRVRTSGKGIHEQFF,TGCGCCAGCAGCCAGGGTAGGGTTCGGACTAGCGGGAAGGGGATTCATGAGCAGTTCTTC
-,TRBJ2-7,TRBV7-3,-,CASSPHTGFIGEQYF,TGTGCCAGCAGTCCGCATACAGGGTTCATCGGCGAGCAGTACTTC
-,TRBJ2-7,TRBV5-5,-,CASSLFGTSYEQYF,TGTGCCAGCAGCTTGTTCGGTACGAGCTACGAGCAGTACTTC
TRBD2,TRBJ2-1,TRBV19,-,CASSSGGFYNEQFF,TGTGCCAGTAGTAGCGGGGGGTTCTACAATGAGCAGTTCTTC
TRBD1,TRBJ1-2,TRBV6-6,-,CASGTGDVEGYTF,TGTGCCAGCGGGACAGGGGATGTGGAGGGCTACACCTTC
-,TRBJ2-2,TRBV9,-,CASSPQIPGVTGELFF,TGTGCCAGCAGCCCCCAAATTCCAGGGGTGACCGGGGAGCTGTTTTTT
TRBD2,TRBJ2-5,TRBV2,-,CASSQRGALAGLQETQYF,TGTGCCAGCAGCCAAAGAGGAGCCTTAGCGGGACTGCAAGAGACCCAGTACTTC
-,TRBJ2-7,TRBV27,-,CASSLGQSYEQYF,TGTGCCAGCAGTTTAGGACAGTCCTACGAGCAGTACTTC
TRBD2,TRBJ2-1,TRBV29-1,-,CSIRTSSYNEQFF,TGCAGCATCCGGACTAGCTCCTACAATGAGCAGTTCTTC
-,TRBJ1-3,TRBV5-1,-,CASSLAGLLAFSGNTIYF,TGCGCCAGCAGCTTGGCAGGACTCTTGGCGTTCTCTGGAAACACCATATATTTT
-,TRBJ1-6,TRBV11-2,once,CASSLVSIGTNSPLHF,TGTGCCAGCAGCTTAGTTTCGATAGGGACAAATTCACCCCTCCACTTT
-,TRBJ2-5,TRBV27,-,CASSLVFGAVARETQYF,TGTGCCAGCAGTTTAGTATTTGGTGCAGTGGCCAGGGAGACCCAGTACTTC
TRBD1,TRBJ1-1,TRBV19,once,CASSAQGEGGTEAFF,TGTGCCAGTAGTGCACAGGGGGAGGGTGGCACTGAAGCTTTCTTT
TRBD1,TRBJ1-1,TRBV4-1,-,CASSHVTGDPEAFF,TGCGCCAGCAGCCACGTTACAGGGGACCCTGAAGCTTTCTTT
-,TRBJ1-2,TRBV29-1,-,CSGSLRGYGYTF,TGCAGCGGCTCCTTAAGGGGGTATGGCTACACCTTC
TRBD1,TRBJ1-2,TRBV27,-,CASRPPGQGRGGYTF,TGTGCCAGCAGACCACCGGGACAGGGGAGGGGTGGCTACACCTTC
-,TRBJ1-4,TRBV2,-,CASSEWRSATNEKLFF,TGTGCCAGCAGTGAATGGCGCAGCGCAACTAATGAAAAACTGTTTTTT
TRBD1,TRBJ1-1,TRBV30,-,CAWGGQGGKAFF,TGTGCCTGGGGCGGACAGGGAGGCAAAGCTTTCTTT
TRBD1,TRBJ2-5,TRBV6-5,-,CASSSRDSLTQYF,TGTGCCAGCAGTTCCCGGGACAGCCTCACCCAGTACTTC
TRBD1,TRBJ2-7,TRBV6-6,-,CASSDPPGGSVYEQYF,TGTGCCAGCAGCGATCCTCCAGGGGGATCCGTGTACGAGCAGTACTTC
TRBD1,TRBJ1-1,TRBV28,-,CASNFPGTGNTEAFF,TGTGCCAGCAATTTTCCCGGGACAGGGAACACTGAAGCTTTCTTT
-,TRBJ1-1,TRBV7-9,-,CASSFVTGQRTEAFF,TGTGCCAGCAGCTTTGTAACAGGGCAAAGGACTGAAGCTTTCTTT
TRBD2,TRBJ2-5,TRBV7-7,-,CASSLTSGGETQYF,TGTGCTAGCAGCTTGACTAGCGGGGGTGAGACCCAGTACTTC
-,TRBJ1-1,TRBV5-1,-,CASSSDRQGEVYTEAFF,TGCGCCAGCAGCTCGGACAGACAAGGGGAAGTGTACACTGAAGCTTTCTTT
-,TRBJ1-1,TRBV6-5,-,CASSEDSMNTEAFF,TGTGCCAGCAGCGAGGACAGTATGAACACTGAAGCTTTCTTT
-,TRBJ2-1,TRBV7-9,once,CASSLTGIYNEQFF,TGTGCCAGCAGCTTAACCGGGATATACAATGAGCAGTTCTTC
-,TRBJ1-6,TRBV21-1,-,CASRKRVRDNSYNSPLHF,TGTGCCAGCAGGAAAAGAGTTAGGGACAACTCCTATAATTCACCCCTCCACTTT
-,TRBJ2-7,TRBV27,-,CASSLPTITGPPYEQYF,TGTGCCAGCAGCTTACCCACTATCACAGGCCCCCCGTACGAGCAGTACTTC
-,TRBJ2-1,TRBV5-1,-,CASSLAQTLYYNEQFF,TGCGCCAGCAGCTTGGCCCAGACTCTTTATTACAATGAGCAGTTCTTC
-,TRBJ1-1,TRBV19,-,CASSIARNTEAFF,TGTGCCAGTAGTATAGCGAGGAACACTGAAGCTTTCTTT
-,TRBJ2-7,TRBV28,-,CASSSDSREQYF,TGTGCCAGCAGTTCGGACTCGCGCGAGCAGTACTTC
TRBD2,TRBJ2-3,TRBV2,-,CAGTATFGSGSKSDTQYF,TGTGCCGGCACGGCGACCTTTGGGAGCGGGAGTAAATCAGATACGCAGTATTTT
TRBD1,TRBJ1-4,TRBV2,-,CASTGTGQKLFF,TGTGCCAGCACCGGGACAGGGCAAAAACTGTTTTTT
TRBD2,TRBJ2-5,TRBV15,-,CATSRGLAGQETQYF,TGTGCCACCAGCAGAGGACTAGCGGGTCAAGAGACCCAGTACTTC
-,TRBJ2-1,TRBV14,-,CASSSKRGSSYNEQFF,TGTGCCAGCAGCTCTAAACGGGGGAGCTCCTACAATGAGCAGTTCTTC
TRBD2,TRBJ2-5,TRBV5-1,once,CASRLPGLARETQYF,TGCGCCAGCAGACTGCCGGGACTAGCCCGAGAGACCCAGTACTTC
-,TRBJ2-7,TRBV28,-,CASRGQHTYEQYF,TGTGCCAGCCGAGGACAGCACACCTACGAGCAGTACTTC
-,TRBJ2-3,TRBV5-4,-,CASSSRREITDTQYF,TGTGCCAGCAGCTCCCGGAGGGAGATCACAGATACGCAGTATTTT